This T cell receptor (beta chain) was identified during a study of shared clonotypes between healthy human individuals. V was trimmed by 1 base and J by 0 bases, leaving 5 bases between them. CDR3 length: 13 residues. Germline V gives CDR1 SQVTM, CDR2 ANQGSEA. At the deep level, the assay was run. Assay used: immunoSEQ multiplex PCR; TCRdb lists only in-frame clones, some missing. The sample contains around 580,000 clones, 95% to 98% of which appear only once. Naive CD8 cells lacked CD45RO, underwent positive selection for CCR7 and left out terminally differentiated effector memory CD45RA+ cells. Sequencing used naive CD8+ T cells sorted from blood. The origin of this receptor is a man in his thirties or forties in good health. This chain links TRBV29-1 with TRBJ2-3; D gene ambiguous. This CDR3 is CSVEAASTDTQYF. As DNA, the CDR3 is TGCAGCGTTGAAGCCGCGAGCACAGATACGCAGTATTTT.